The 15 T cell receptor beta chains reported below all come from one sample, sequenced in a study of read filtering for tumor transcriptome and immune sequencing. The library was built from approximately 400 ng RNA with molecular barcoded adaptors for alpha/delta and beta/gamma chains. TCRdb used MiXCR to reprocess the reads, holding one entry per CDR3 protein. The table lists some 46,000 distinct CDR3 sequences, less than 20% of them singletons. Material for sequencing was a population of CD138-negative cells sorted from bone marrow. The receptors stem from a donor aged 40 or older with multiple myeloma.

This clonotype was picked up many times. This chain links TRBV3-1 with TRBJ2-7; D is undetermined. Germline CDR1 and CDR2: LGHDT and YNNKEL (reference sequence). Trimming removed 6 bases at V and 6 bases at J, with 9 bases between. The CDR3 runs 11 residues. Here the CDR3 reads CASSLTGEQYF. The DNA of the CDR3 is TGTGCCAGCAGTCTGACGGGCGAGCAGTACTTC.

This clonotype has ten or more counts. The chain combines TRBV20-1 with TRBJ2-3, with D perhaps matching TRBD1 or TRBD2 (5 bases each). Germline CDR1 is DFQATT and CDR2 is SNEGSKA (reference sequence). This CDR3 is 14 amino acids long. V shed 6 bases and J shed 4 bases, with 17 bases lying between them. CDR3 bases: TGCAGTGCCAGACCCGGGCTGGGGGCAGATACGCAGTATTTT. This sequence encodes CSARPGLGADTQYF.

This clonotype appeared many times. V usage is TRBV29-1 and J usage is TRBJ2-1; D ambiguous. The V gene's germline CDR1 is SQVTM and CDR2 ANQGSEA. The CDR3 has 12 amino acids. V gave up 7 bases and J gave up 9 bases, with 16 bases separating them. Here the CDR3 reads CSGSFVDGEQFF. The CDR3, as DNA: TGCAGCGGATCGTTTGTAGACGGTGAGCAGTTCTTC.

This clonotype was found many times. The rearrangement joins TRBV20-1 to TRBJ2-1; the D gene is possibly TRBD1 (6 bases). Germline V lookup: CDR1 DFQATT, CDR2 SNEGSKA (reference sequence). V shed 5 bases and J shed 3 bases, with 14 bases lying between them. The CDR3 totals 14 residues. This CDR3 is CSADITGFYNEQFF. The DNA of the CDR3 is TGCAGTGCTGACATAACAGGGTTCTACAATGAGCAGTTCTTC.

This clonotype was seen many times. The chain is built from TRBV28 and TRBJ2-3; 11 nucleotides line up with TRBD1. This CDR3 is built from 17 residues. V shed 6 bases and J 4 bases; nucleotides not matched to a gene: 12. Germline V gives CDR1 MDHEN, CDR2 SYDVKM. The CDR3 spells CASRISPGQGAADTQYF. The CDR3 DNA is TGTGCCAGCAGAATTTCCCCAGGACAGGGGGCTGCAGATACGCAGTATTTT.

In its sample, this clonotype was seen many times. The chain combines TRBV29-1 with TRBJ2-6; no clear D. This CDR3 spans 16 amino acids. CDR1 and CDR2 from the germline V gene are SQVTM and ANQGSEA. Trimming pared 0 bases from V and 0 bases from J, leaving 9 bases between. The CDR3 region has the DNA TGCAGCGTTGAAGACGGTCCTGGCTCTGGGGCCAACGTCCTGACTTTC. Translating it yields CSVEDGPGSGANVLTF.

This clonotype was observed a handful of times. The chain has TRBV30 and TRBJ2-1, with D uncertain. CDR1 and CDR2 from the germline V gene are GTSNPN and SVGIG (reference sequence). The CDR3 loop spans 13 amino acids. Trimming pared 0 bases from V and 4 bases from J, leaving 7 bases between. In DNA, the CDR3 is TGTGCCTGGAGTGTACGGAGTTACAATGAGCAGTTCTTC. Translated: CAWSVRSYNEQFF.

The J gene is TRBJ1-2, the V gene TRBV7-2, with unresolved D. V lost 1 base, J lost 5 bases, and 11 bases lay in between. Germline V CDR1 and CDR2: SGHTA, FQGNSA. The length of the CDR3 is 14 residues. CDR3 nucleotides: TGTGCCAGCAGCTTAGGACTCGCCGGTTATGGCTACACCTTC. Translation: CASSLGLAGYGYTF.

This clonotype was seen ten or more times. This sequence joins TRBV29-1 and TRBJ2-5, with D perhaps TRBD1 (6 bases). Germline CDR1 and CDR2: SQVTM and ANQGSEA. Trimming stripped 7 bases from V and 4 bases from J, with 19 bases between. This CDR3 region has 14 residues. CDR3 amino acids: CSAPPRGGGETQYF. The CDR3 DNA follows: TGCAGCGCACCACCCAGGGGTGGTGGAGAGACCCAGTACTTC. The full variable domain, completed using reference TRBV29-1 and TRBJ2-5, is SAVISQKPSRDICQRGTSLTIQCQVDSQVTMMFWYRQQPGQSLTLIATANQGSEATYESGFVIDKFPISRPNLTFSTLTVSNMSPEDSSIYLCSAPPRGGGETQYFGPGTRLLVL.

Details on this clonotype: This may be a read error, as it is one base from a much larger clone. The chain recombines TRBV7-9 with TRBJ1-4; TRBD1 might be the D (5 bases). This CDR3 comprises 17 residues. V was shortened by 5 bases and J by 6 bases, with 22 bases between the two germline ends. Germline-derived CDR1 and CDR2 are SEHNR and FQNEAQ (reference sequence). The CDR3 is CASSLPLGGLTDEKLFF. The CDR3 nucleotides read TGTGCCAGCAGCCTCCCACTGGGGGGTTTGACTGATGAAAAACTGTTTTTT.

This clonotype occurred many times. The chain combines TRBV7-9 with TRBJ1-1; tentative D call: TRBD1 (5 bases). Looked up from germline, CDR1 is SEHNR and CDR2 is FQNEAQ (reference sequence). V was pared by 4 bases and J by 5 bases, with 14 bases between. CDR3 size: 14 residues. The CDR3 protein is CASSSGPTRTEAFF. The CDR3 nucleotides read TGTGCCAGCAGCTCGGGACCGACGAGGACTGAAGCTTTCTTT.

There are many counts of this clonotype. The rearrangement uses TRBV6-5 and TRBJ2-1; a possible D gene is TRBD2 (6 bases). The ends were cut back, 6 bases at V and 5 bases at J, with 14 bases in the middle. The CDR3 runs 14 residues. Germline lookup yields CDR1 MNHEY and CDR2 SVGAGI. DNA for the CDR3: TGTGCCAGCAGATTTAGCGGAGGTGACAATGAGCAGTTCTTC. It yields the protein CASRFSGGDNEQFF.

The gene calls are TRBV15 and TRBJ2-5, with 11 positions matching TRBD2. Trimming at V came to 1 base and at J to 1 base, leaving 11 bases not matched to a gene. This CDR3 has 19 amino acids. CDR1 is LNHNV and CDR2 is YYDKDF in the germline V gene (reference sequence). CDR3 loop: CATSRGSFFSGRAQETQYF. The CDR3 bases are TGTGCCACCAGCAGAGGTTCGTTTTTTAGCGGGAGGGCCCAAGAGACCCAGTACTTC.

This clonotype was detected ten times or more. The rearrangement uses TRBV20-1 and TRBJ2-3; TRBD2 agrees at 7 bases. The CDR3 extends over 14 amino acids. Trimming took 1 base from V and 2 from J; bases not matched to a gene: 3. Germline assignment: CDR1 DFQATT and CDR2 SNEGSKA (reference sequence). Written as DNA, the CDR3 is TGCAGTGCTAGAGTGCTAGCGGCCACAGATACGCAGTATTTT. Its translation is CSARVLAATDTQYF.

This clonotype came up a few times. The J gene is TRBJ2-5, the V gene TRBV2, with D maybe TRBD2 (5 bases). Germline-derived CDR1 and CDR2 are SNHLY and FYNNEI. V lost 1 base to trimming and J lost 10 bases, with 13 bases between them. CDR3 length: 13 amino acids. CDR3 sequence: CASSEGSVAIQYF. In DNA, the CDR3 is TGTGCCAGCAGTGAAGGTAGCGTGGCGATCCAGTACTTC.